This T cell receptor (beta chain) derives from a study of blood T cell repertoires in COVID-19. About the study: The United States, Italy and Spain were the sources of the acute and convalescent COVID-19 samples. From T cells, B-cell-depleted T cells, or PBMCs came the material, which was cDNA or gDNA.

How the authors handled the data: Estimation of nucleated cell counts relied on the amplification of reference gene primers. The data were produced by immunoSEQ multiplex PCR, yet TCRdb's version contains in-frame clones alone and is incomplete. The DNA was the basis for D and trimming; V, J and clone size are from that table. The sample holds 52,000 or so clones, approximately 84% seen once. V was trimmed by 4 bases and J by 3 bases, leaving 5 bases between them. The CDR3 runs to 11 residues. The V gene's germline CDR1 is SGHRS and CDR2 YFSETQ. V gene TRBV5-1 combines with J gene TRBJ2-7; the D is unclear. Input material: peripheral blood. The source of this sequence is a human donor in a cohort sampled during active COVID-19. The chain's CDR3 is CASSDNYEQYF. The CDR3, as DNA: TGCGCCAGCAGCGACAACTACGAGCAGTACTTC.